This T cell receptor beta chain was sequenced during a study of blood T cell repertoires in COVID-19. CDR3 length: 15 residues. CDR1 is SGHDN, CDR2 FVKESK, per germline. V gave up 1 base and J gave up 2 bases, with 10 bases separating them. How the authors handled the data: Estimates of nucleated cell counts were drawn from the amplification of reference gene primers. Clones were read by immunoSEQ multiplex PCR, and TCRdb kept only the in-frame ones, dropping some. V and J calls and clone size are given by that table; D and trimming were obtained from the DNA. The sample lists roughly 87,000 clones; roughly 83% were seen once.

The rearrangement joins TRBV14 to TRBJ2-3; D uncertain. The clonotype comes from a human donor in a cohort sampled during active COVID-19. Sequencing was done on a sample of peripheral blood. CDR3 sequence (DNA): TGTGCCAGCAGCCAAGGCAGGTGGGCCACAGATACGCAGTATTTT. This encodes CASSQGRWATDTQYF.